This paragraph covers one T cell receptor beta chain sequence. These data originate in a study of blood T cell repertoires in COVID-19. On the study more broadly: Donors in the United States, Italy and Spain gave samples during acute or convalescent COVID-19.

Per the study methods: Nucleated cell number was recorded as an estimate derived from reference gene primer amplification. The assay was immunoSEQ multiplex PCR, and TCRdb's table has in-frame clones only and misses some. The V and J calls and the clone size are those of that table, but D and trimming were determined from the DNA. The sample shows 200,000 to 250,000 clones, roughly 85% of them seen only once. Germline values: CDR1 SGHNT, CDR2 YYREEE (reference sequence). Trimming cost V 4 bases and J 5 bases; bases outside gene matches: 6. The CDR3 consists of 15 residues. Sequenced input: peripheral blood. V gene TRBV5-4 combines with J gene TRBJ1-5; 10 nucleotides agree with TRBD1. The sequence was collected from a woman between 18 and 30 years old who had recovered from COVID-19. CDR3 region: CASSPGQGRHQPQHF. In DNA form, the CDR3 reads TGTGCCAGCAGCCCGGGACAGGGGCGTCATCAGCCCCAGCATTTT. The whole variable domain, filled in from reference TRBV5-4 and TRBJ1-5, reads ETGVTQSPTHLIKTRGQQVTLRCSSQSGHNTVSWYQQALGQGPQFIFQYYREEENGRGNFPPRFSGLQFPNYSSELNVNALELDDSALYLCASSPGQGRHQPQHFGDGTRLSIL.